Sequencing of this TCR beta chain was carried out in a study of shared clonotypes between healthy human individuals. Study processing details: Filtering of immunoSEQ junctional sequences could not match full-length read filtering. The protocol was immunoSEQ multiplex PCR, while the TCRdb copy is restricted to in-frame clones and leaves out a portion. That table gives V, J and clone size, and the DNA gave D and trimming. The sample comprises about 480,000 clones, over 75% of which are singletons, and roughly an eighth rests with the top ten. The V segment lost 6 bases and the J segment 8 bases; nucleotides outside the gene matches: 4. This CDR3 comprises 12 residues. Germline V gene data show CDR1 as MGHDK and CDR2 as SYGVNS.

Sequenced input: PBMCs. The chain joins TRBV25-1 to TRBJ1-2; TRBD1 matches at 9 bases. The sequence came from a woman aged 35 to 49 in good health. Some clones in this sample may be carry-over from other donors' samples. The CDR3 region has the DNA TGTGCCAGCAGAGACAGGGGGAGCGGCTACACCTTC. Translating it yields CASRDRGSGYTF.